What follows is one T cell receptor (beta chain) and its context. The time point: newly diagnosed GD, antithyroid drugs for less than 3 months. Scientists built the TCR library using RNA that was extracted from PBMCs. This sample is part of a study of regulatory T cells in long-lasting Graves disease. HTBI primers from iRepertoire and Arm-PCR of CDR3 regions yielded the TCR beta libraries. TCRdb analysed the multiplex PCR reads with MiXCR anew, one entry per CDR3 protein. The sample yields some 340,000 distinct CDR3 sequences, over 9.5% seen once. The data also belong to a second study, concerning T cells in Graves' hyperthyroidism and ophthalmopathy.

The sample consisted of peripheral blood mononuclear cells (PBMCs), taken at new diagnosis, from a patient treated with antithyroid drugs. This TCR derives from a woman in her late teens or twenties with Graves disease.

CDR3 amino acids: CASSLIGLAAHNEQFF. The CDR3, as DNA: TGTGCCAGCAGCTTAATCGGACTAGCGGCACACAATGAGCAGTTCTTC. The rearrangement uses TRBV7-9 and TRBJ2-1, with 10 bases that match TRBD2. In germline, CDR1 is SEHNR, CDR2 FQNEAQ (reference sequence). CDR3 length equals 16 residues. Trimming took 2 bases from V and 5 from J; bases not matched to a gene: 6.